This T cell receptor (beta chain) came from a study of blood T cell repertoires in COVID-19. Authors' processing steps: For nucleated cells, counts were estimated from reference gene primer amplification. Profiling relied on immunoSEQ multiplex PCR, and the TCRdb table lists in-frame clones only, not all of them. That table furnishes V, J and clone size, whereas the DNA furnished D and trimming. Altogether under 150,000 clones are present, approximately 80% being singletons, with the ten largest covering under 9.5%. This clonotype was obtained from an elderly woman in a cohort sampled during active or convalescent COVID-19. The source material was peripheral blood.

CDR3 sequence: CATSLGREQYV. DNA of the CDR3: TGTGCCACCTCACTCGGTCGGGAGCAGTACGTC. V usage is TRBV28 and J usage is TRBJ2-7, with D hard to call. Germline lookup yields CDR1 MDHEN and CDR2 SYDVKM. The CDR3 has 11 residues. V was trimmed by 10 bases and J by 7 bases, leaving 14 bases between them.